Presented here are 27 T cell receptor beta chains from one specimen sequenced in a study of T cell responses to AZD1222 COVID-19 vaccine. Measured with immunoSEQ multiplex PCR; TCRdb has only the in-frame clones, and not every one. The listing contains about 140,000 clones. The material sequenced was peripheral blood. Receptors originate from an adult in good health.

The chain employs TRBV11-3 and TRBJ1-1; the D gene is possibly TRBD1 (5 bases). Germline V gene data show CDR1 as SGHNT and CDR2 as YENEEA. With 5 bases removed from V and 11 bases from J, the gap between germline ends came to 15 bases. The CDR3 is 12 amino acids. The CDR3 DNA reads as TGTGCCAGCAGCCCCCCGGGGGATCAGGCTTTCTTT. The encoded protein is CASSPPGDQAFF.

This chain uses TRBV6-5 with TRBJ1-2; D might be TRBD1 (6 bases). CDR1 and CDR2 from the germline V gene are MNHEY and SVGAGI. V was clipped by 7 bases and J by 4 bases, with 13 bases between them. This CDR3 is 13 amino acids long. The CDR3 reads CASNPQGSYGYTF. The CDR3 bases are TGTGCCAGCAACCCCCAGGGGAGCTATGGCTACACCTTC.

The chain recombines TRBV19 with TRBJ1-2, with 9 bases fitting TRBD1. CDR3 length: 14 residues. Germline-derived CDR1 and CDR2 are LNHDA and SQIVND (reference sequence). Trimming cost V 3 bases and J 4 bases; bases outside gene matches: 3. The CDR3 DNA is TGTGCCAGTAGTATGGACAGGGGAGGCTATGGCTACACCTTC. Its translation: CASSMDRGGYGYTF.

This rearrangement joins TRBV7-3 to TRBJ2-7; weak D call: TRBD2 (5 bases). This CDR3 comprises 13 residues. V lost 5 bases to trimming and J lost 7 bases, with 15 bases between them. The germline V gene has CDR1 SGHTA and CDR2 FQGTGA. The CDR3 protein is CASSQEGGREQYF. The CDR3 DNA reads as TGTGCCAGCAGCCAAGAAGGAGGTCGTGAGCAGTACTTC.

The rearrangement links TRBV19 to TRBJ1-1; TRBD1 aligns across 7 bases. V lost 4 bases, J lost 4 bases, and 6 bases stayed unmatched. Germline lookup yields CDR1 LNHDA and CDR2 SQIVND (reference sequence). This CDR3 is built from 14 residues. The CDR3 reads CASSKKGAITEAFF. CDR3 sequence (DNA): TGTGCCAGTAGTAAAAAGGGGGCGATCACTGAAGCTTTCTTT.

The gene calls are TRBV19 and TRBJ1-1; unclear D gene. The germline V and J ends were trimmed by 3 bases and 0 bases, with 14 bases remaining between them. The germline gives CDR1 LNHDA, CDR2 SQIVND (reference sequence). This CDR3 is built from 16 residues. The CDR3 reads CASSMVGAGMNTEAFF. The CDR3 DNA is TGTGCCAGTAGTATGGTGGGTGCCGGGATGAACACTGAAGCTTTCTTT.

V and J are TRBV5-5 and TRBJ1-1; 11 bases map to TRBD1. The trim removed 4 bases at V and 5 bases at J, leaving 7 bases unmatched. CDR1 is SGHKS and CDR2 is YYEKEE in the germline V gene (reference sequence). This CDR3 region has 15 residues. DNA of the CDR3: TGTGCCAGCAGCAAGGACAGGGGGCAGAGAACTGAAGCTTTCTTT. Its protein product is CASSKDRGQRTEAFF.

CDR3 bases: TGTGCCAGCAGCTTAGGGTCCTGGGGGCCAGGGGGCGTCTCCTCCTATAATTCACCCCTCCACTTT. This translates into CASSLGSWGPGGVSSYNSPLHF. The chain is built from TRBV7-8 and TRBJ1-6; 8 positions match TRBD1. Looked up from germline, CDR1 is SGHVS and CDR2 is FQNEAQ. This CDR3 is 22 amino acids long. The ends lost 1 base at V and 0 bases at J; junction bases unmatched: 17.

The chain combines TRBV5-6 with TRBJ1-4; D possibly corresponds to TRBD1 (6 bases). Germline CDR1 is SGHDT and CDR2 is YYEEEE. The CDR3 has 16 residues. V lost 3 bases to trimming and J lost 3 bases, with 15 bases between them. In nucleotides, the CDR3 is TGTGCCAGCAGCTCAGGACAGCGCGGAGCTAATGAAAAACTGTTTTTT. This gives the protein CASSSGQRGANEKLFF.

The CDR3 DNA reads as TGTGCCAGCAGCCACCGAAGTGGGGGGTACTACGAGCAGTACTTC. This gives the protein CASSHRSGGYYEQYF. V gene TRBV2 combines with J gene TRBJ2-7; a possible D gene is TRBD2 (6 bases). The CDR3 has 15 amino acids. The V end lost 6 bases, the J end lost 3 bases, and 18 bases lay between the germline ends. CDR1 and CDR2 (germline): SNHLY, FYNNEI. Full variable domain (rest looked up from reference TRBV2 and TRBJ2-7): EPEVTQTPSHQVTQMGQEVILRCVPISNHLYFYWYRQILGQKVEFLVSFYNNEISEKSEIFDDQFSVERPDGSNFTLKIRSTKLEDSAMYFCASSHRSGGYYEQYFGPGTRLTVT.

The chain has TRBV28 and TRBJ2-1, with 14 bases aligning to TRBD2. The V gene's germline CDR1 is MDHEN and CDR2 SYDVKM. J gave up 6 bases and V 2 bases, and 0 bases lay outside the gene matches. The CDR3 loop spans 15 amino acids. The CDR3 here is CASSLGTSGGNEQFF. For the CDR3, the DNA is TGTGCCAGCAGTTTAGGGACTAGCGGGGGCAATGAGCAGTTCTTC.

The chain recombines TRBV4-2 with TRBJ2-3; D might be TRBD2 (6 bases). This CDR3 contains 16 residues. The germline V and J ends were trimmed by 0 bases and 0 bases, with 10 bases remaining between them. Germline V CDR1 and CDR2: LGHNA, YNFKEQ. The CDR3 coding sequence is TGTGCCAGCAGCCAAGAAGTAGCGGCTAGCACAGATACGCAGTATTTT. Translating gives CASSQEVAASTDTQYF.

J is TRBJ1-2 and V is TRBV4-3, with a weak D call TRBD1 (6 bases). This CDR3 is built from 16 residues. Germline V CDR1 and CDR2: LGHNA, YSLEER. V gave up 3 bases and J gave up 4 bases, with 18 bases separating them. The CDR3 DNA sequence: TGCGCCAGCAGCCAGGTCCACAGGGATTTTAGCTATGGCTACACCTTC. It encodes CASSQVHRDFSYGYTF.

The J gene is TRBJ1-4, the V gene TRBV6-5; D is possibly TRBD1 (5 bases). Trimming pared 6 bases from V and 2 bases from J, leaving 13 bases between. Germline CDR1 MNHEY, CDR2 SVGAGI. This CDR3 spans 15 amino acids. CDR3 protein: CASSSGSTTNEKLFF. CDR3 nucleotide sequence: TGTGCCAGCAGCTCAGGGTCTACGACTAATGAAAAACTGTTTTTT.

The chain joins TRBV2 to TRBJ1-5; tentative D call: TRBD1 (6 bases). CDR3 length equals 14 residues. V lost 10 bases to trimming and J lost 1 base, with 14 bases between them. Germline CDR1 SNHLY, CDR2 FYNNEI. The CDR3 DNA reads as TGTGCCACTTCACAGGGCTCGAGCAATCAGCCCCAGCATTTT. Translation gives CATSQGSSNQPQHF.

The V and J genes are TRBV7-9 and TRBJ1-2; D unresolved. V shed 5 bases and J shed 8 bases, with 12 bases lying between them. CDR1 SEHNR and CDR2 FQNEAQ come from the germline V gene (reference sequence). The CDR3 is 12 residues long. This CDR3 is CASSMVREGYTF. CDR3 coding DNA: TGTGCCAGCAGCATGGTTAGAGAAGGCTACACCTTC. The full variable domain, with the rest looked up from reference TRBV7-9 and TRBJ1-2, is DTGVSQNPRHKITKRGQNVTFRCDPISEHNRLYWYRQTLGQGPEFLTYFQNEAQLEKSRLLSDRFSAERPKGSFSTLEIQRTEQGDSAMYLCASSMVREGYTFGSGTRLTVV.

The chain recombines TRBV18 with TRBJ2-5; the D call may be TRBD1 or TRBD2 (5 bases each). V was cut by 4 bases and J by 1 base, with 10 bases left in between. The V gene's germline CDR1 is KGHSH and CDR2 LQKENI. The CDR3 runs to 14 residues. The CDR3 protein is CASSRGRLQETQYF. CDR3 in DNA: TGTGCCAGCTCACGGGGACGGCTCCAAGAGACCCAGTACTTC.

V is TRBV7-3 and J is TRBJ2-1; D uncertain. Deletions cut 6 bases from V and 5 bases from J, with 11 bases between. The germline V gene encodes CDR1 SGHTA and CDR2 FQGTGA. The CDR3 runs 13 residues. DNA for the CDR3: TGTGCCAGCAGTTCGCTACAAGACAATGAGCAGTTCTTC. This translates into CASSSLQDNEQFF.

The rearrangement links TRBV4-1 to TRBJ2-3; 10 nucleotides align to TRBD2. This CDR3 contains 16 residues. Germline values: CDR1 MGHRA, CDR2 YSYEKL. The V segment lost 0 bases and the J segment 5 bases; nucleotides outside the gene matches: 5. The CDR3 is CASSQEAGGPGDTQYF. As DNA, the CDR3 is TGCGCCAGCAGCCAAGAAGCGGGGGGGCCGGGAGATACGCAGTATTTT.

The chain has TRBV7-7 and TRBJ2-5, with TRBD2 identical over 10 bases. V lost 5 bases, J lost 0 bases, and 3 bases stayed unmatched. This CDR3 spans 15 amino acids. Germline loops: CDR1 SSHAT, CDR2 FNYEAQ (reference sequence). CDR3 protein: CASSRSGGYQETQYF. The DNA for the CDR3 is TGTGCCAGCAGCCGTAGCGGGGGGTACCAAGAGACCCAGTACTTC. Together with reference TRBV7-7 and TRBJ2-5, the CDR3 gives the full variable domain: GAGVSQSPRYKVTKRGQDVTLRCDPISSHATLYWYQQALGQGPEFLTYFNYEAQPDKSGLPSDRFSAERPEGSISTLTIQRTEQRDSAMYRCASSRSGGYQETQYFGPGTRLLVL.

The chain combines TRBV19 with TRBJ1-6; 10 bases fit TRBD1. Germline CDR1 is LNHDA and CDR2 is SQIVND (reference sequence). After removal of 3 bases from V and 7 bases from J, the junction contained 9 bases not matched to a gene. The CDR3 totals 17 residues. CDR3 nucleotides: TGTGCCAGTAGTATCAGTGGGACAGGGGCTACCAATTCACCCCTCCACTTT. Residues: CASSISGTGATNSPLHF. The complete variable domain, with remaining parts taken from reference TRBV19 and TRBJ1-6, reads DGGITQSPKYLFRKEGQNVTLSCEQNLNHDAMYWYRQDPGQGLRLIYYSQIVNDFQKGDIAEGYSVSREKKESFPLTVTSAQKNPTAFYLCASSISGTGATNSPLHFGNGTRLTVT.

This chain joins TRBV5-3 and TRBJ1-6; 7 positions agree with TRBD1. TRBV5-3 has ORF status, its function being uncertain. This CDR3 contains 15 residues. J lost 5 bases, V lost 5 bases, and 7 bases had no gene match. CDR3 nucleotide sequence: TGTGCCAGAAGAATGACAGGGTTTGATAATTCACCCCTCCACTTT. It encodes CARRMTGFDNSPLHF.

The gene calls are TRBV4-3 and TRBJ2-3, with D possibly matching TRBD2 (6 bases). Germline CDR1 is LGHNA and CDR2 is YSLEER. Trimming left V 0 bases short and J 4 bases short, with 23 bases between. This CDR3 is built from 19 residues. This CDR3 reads CASSQDYGGPGWSSDTQYF. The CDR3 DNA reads TGCGCCAGCAGCCAAGATTACGGGGGTCCGGGTTGGAGTTCAGATACGCAGTATTTT.

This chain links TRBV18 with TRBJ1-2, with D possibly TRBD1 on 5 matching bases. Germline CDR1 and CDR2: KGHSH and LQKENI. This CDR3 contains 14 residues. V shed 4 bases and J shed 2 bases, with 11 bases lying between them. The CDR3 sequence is CASSHSRENYGYTF. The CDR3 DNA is TGTGCCAGCTCACACAGCAGGGAAAACTATGGCTACACCTTC.

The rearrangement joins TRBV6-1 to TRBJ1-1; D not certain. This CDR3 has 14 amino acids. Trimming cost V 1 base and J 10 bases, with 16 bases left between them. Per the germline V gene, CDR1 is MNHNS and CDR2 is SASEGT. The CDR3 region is CASSEDKVLLGAFF. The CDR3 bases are TGTGCCAGCAGTGAAGATAAGGTTCTCCTAGGAGCTTTCTTT.

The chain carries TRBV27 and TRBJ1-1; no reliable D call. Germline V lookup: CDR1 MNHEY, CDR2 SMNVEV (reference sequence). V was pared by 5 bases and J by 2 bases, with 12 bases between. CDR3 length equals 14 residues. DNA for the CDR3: TGTGCCAGCAGTCCTCGCAGGAAAAACACTGAAGCTTTCTTT. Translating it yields CASSPRRKNTEAFF.

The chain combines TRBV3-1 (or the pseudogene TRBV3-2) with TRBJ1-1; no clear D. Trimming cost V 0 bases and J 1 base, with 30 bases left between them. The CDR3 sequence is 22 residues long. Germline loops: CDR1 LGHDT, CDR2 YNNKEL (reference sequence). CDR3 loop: CASSQEGRWAERLSEKNTEAFF. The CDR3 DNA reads TGTGCCAGCAGCCAAGAAGGAAGGTGGGCCGAGCGTCTATCGGAGAAGAACACTGAAGCTTTCTTT.